This TCR beta chain emerged from a study of blood T cell repertoires in COVID-19. Overall study context: Sample material is recorded as cDNA or gDNA derived from T cells, B-cell-depleted T cells, or PBMCs.

Germline CDR1 is SNHLY and CDR2 is FYNNEI. V lost 4 bases and J lost 3; bases outside the gene matches: 2. This CDR3 is 14 amino acids long. Under the authors' procedure: Nucleated cell counts were estimated from reference gene primer amplification. Using immunoSEQ multiplex PCR, the repertoire was profiled, and TCRdb retains in-frame clones only, with some absent. That table gives V, J and clone size, and the DNA gave D and trimming. The repertoire holds approximately 360,000 clones, 80% to 90% seen once, with around 2% in the top ten. This chain joins TRBV2 and TRBJ2-7, with 11 bases that match TRBD2. This TCR came from a man in his forties in a cohort exposed to, infected with or recovered from COVID-19 (not recorded which). The sequencing sample was made of PBMCs or T cells enriched from blood (not recorded which). The CDR3 coding sequence is TGTGCCAGCAGTGTGGGACTAGCGGACTACGAGCAGTACTTC. This translates into CASSVGLADYEQYF. Drawing the rest from reference TRBV2 and TRBJ2-7, the complete variable domain is EPEVTQTPSHQVTQMGQEVILRCVPISNHLYFYWYRQILGQKVEFLVSFYNNEISEKSEIFDDQFSVERPDGSNFTLKIRSTKLEDSAMYFCASSVGLADYEQYFGPGTRLTVT.